A selection of T cell receptor beta chains follows, all from one sample in a study of patients and donors after allogeneic stem cell transplantation. TCRdb reprocessed the RT-PCR reads via MiXCR and lists one record per CDR3 protein. The sample includes a few hundred thousand distinct CDR3 sequences, 35% to 45% seen only once; the top ten take approximately 10%. Sequenced: blood, either unsorted or a sorted T cell fraction (not recorded which). The source is a human donor who was either an allogeneic HSCT recipient or a stem cell or donor lymphocyte infusion donor (not recorded which). It is not recorded whose cells these are; they may come from a transplant donor. CDR3s include the opening cysteine and the closing phenylalanine or tryptophan. D genes are given only for firm matches. Clone size is not always given. Where it is, it says once, few, many or a class for expanded clones.

TRBV12-3/TRBV12-4	14	TRBJ2-7	NA	NA	TGTGCCAGCAGTTTCTCCAGGGAGAAGAGCGAGCAGTACTTC	CASSFSREKSEQYF
TRBV2	11	TRBJ1-1	NA	few	TGTGCCAGCAGGTCCCGGGGGACGACTTTCTTT	CASRSRGTTFF
TRBV20-1	14	TRBJ2-1	TRBD2	NA	TGCAGTGCTAGCGGGGGGGCGAACTACAATGAGCAGTTCTTC	CSASGGANYNEQFF
TRBV20-1	15	TRBJ2-7	TRBD2	few	TGCAGTGCTAGAGGAGGAGCGGGGGCTACCTACGAGCAGTACTTC	CSARGGAGATYEQYF
TRBV12-3/TRBV12-4	17	TRBJ2-2	TRBD1	once	TGTGCCAGCAGAATTGCGGGACAGGGAGTTTCCACCGGGGAGCTGTTTTTT	CASRIAGQGVSTGELFF
TRBV10-3	11	TRBJ2-1	NA	few	TGTGCCAGCACGGACTACAATGAGCAGTTCTTC	CASTDYNEQFF
TRBV6-6	15	TRBJ2-7	TRBD1	NA	TGTGCCAGCATTCCGGGACAGGGTAATTCCTACGAGCAGTACTTC	CASIPGQGNSYEQYF
TRBV3-1	17	TRBJ1-1	NA	NA	TGTGCCAGCAGCCAAGAGCCAGTCGCTCTGATGAACACTGAAGCTTTCTTT	CASSQEPVALMNTEAFF
TRBV7-2	13	TRBJ1-4	NA	NA	TGTGCCAGCAGCTTATCGGCTAATGAAAAACTGTTTTTT	CASSLSANEKLFF
TRBV5-1	19	TRBJ2-1	NA	NA	TGCGCCAGCAGCTTGAGGATCAGGGGCCCCTCCTGGGGGTACAATGAGCAGTTCTTC	CASSLRIRGPSWGYNEQFF
TRBV4-3	13	TRBJ2-7	NA	NA	TGCGCCAGCAGCCAAGATCGCGTCCACGAGCAGTACTTC	CASSQDRVHEQYF
TRBV20-1	16	TRBJ1-5	TRBD1	NA	TGCAGTGCTAGTGCGCGTCCGACAGGGACCAATCAGCCCCAGCATTTT	CSASARPTGTNQPQHF
TRBV9	16	TRBJ2-1	TRBD2	few	TGTGCCAGCAGCGGTCTAGCGGGGGGGCCACCCCATGAGCAGTTCTTC	CASSGLAGGPPHEQFF
TRBV9	14	TRBJ2-7	NA	NA	TGTGCCAGCAGCCCCTGGGACGGCTCCTACGAGCAGTACTTC	CASSPWDGSYEQYF
TRBV27	14	TRBJ2-7	TRBD2	few	TGTGCCATCAGGGGACTAGCGGCACCCTACGAGCAGTACTTC	CAIRGLAAPYEQYF
TRBV7-8	13	TRBJ2-1	NA	NA	TGTGCCAGCAGCCGTGGACGGCACAATGAGCAGTTCTTC	CASSRGRHNEQFF
TRBV7-6	15	TRBJ1-5	NA	NA	TGTGCCAGCAGCTTAGAGGGACATGGAAATCAGCCCCAGCATTTT	CASSLEGHGNQPQHF
TRBV12-3/TRBV12-4	14	TRBJ1-6	TRBD1	few	TGTGCCAGCAGTTTGACCGGGACAGGGCTTCCCCTCCACTTT	CASSLTGTGLPLHF
TRBV4-2	15	TRBJ2-2	NA	NA	TGTGCCAGCAGCCAAGTATTAAAAGTCACCGGGGAGCTGTTTTTT	CASSQVLKVTGELFF
TRBV25-1	15	TRBJ1-4	NA	NA	TGTGCCAGCAGTGAATCAAGGAGGGTTAGGACAGAACTGTTTTTT	CASSESRRVRTELFF
TRBV12-3/TRBV12-4	14	TRBJ1-1	NA	NA	TGTGCCAGCAGTTGGGAGCCTCCGAACACTGAAGCTTTCTTT	CASSWEPPNTEAFF
TRBV11-1	14	TRBJ1-1	NA	few	TGTGCCAGCAGCTTAGTTCGCAAGAACACTGAAGCTTTCTTT	CASSLVRKNTEAFF
TRBV3-1	14	TRBJ2-5	NA	few	TGTGCCAGCAGCCAAGATGGCGCCCAAGAGACCCAGTACTTC	CASSQDGAQETQYF
TRBV5-1	16	TRBJ1-1	TRBD1	NA	TGCGCCAGCAGATACGGAGGGGGCGTCATGAACACTGAAGCTTTCTTT	CASRYGGGVMNTEAFF
TRBV3-1	16	TRBJ1-2	NA	few	TGTGCCAGCAGCCAAGAATTCGGGATAGCTAACTATGGCTACACCTTC	CASSQEFGIANYGYTF
TRBV7-8	16	TRBJ1-2	TRBD1	NA	TGTGCCAGCAGCTTGCGGTCCGGGACAGGGAACTATGGCTACACCTTC	CASSLRSGTGNYGYTF
TRBV4-1	15	TRBJ1-4	TRBD1	NA	TGCGCCAGCAGCCAAACAGGGGCTTTTAATGAAAAACTGTTTTTT	CASSQTGAFNEKLFF
TRBV12-3/TRBV12-4	18	TRBJ1-3	NA	NA	TGTGCCAGCAGCCGGGGAGGGGCAGACCTCATCTCTGGAAACACCATATATTTT	CASSRGGADLISGNTIYF
TRBV4-2	16	TRBJ1-1	NA	few	TGTGCCAGCAGCCAAGGTCGTCCCAGGGAAGGGTCTGAAGCTTTCTTT	CASSQGRPREGSEAFF
TRBV14	15	TRBJ1-6	TRBD1	NA	TGTGCCAGCAGCCAAAGGACAGGGGGTTTTTCACCCCTCCACTTT	CASSQRTGGFSPLHF
TRBV5-1	15	TRBJ2-5	TRBD1	few	TGCGCCAGCAGCGGGACGGACAGGGAGGATGAGACCCAGTACTTC	CASSGTDREDETQYF
TRBV27	18	TRBJ2-5	TRBD1	few	TGTGCCAGCAGTCGAACCTCAGGGACAGGGATAGGGTCAGAGACCCAGTACTTC	CASSRTSGTGIGSETQYF
TRBV12-3/TRBV12-4	15	TRBJ2-3	NA	few	TGTGCCAGCAGTTTGGGCCGCGCCCCCACAGATACGCAGTATTTT	CASSLGRAPTDTQYF
TRBV24-1	18	TRBJ2-1	NA	many	TGTGCCACCAGTGATGGTACCGGGTCTTGGAGCTCCTACAATGAGCAGTTCTTC	CATSDGTGSWSSYNEQFF
TRBV18	14	TRBJ1-2	TRBD1	NA	TGTGCCAGCTCACCTCCGGGACAGGGGAGAGGCTACACCTTC	CASSPPGQGRGYTF
TRBV21-1	15	TRBJ1-4	NA	NA	TGTGCCAGCAGCGAATCCCGGGACAGGGATGAAAAACTGTTTTTT	CASSESRDRDEKLFF
TRBV3-1	13	TRBJ2-5	NA	NA	TGTGCCAGCAGACCCCAAGGCGGAGAGACCCAGTACTTC	CASRPQGGETQYF
TRBV6-5	11	TRBJ2-2	NA	NA	TGTGCCAGCAGTACCACCGGGGAGCTGTTTTTT	CASSTTGELFF